Listed below are T cell receptor beta chains from one sample, sequenced in a study of blood T cell repertoires in COVID-19. Repertoires were generated with immunoSEQ multiplex PCR, while TCRdb's copy carries only in-frame clones and drops some. The sample shows roughly 50,000 clones, roughly 87% of them seen only once. What was sequenced was peripheral blood. These receptors were obtained from a human donor in a cohort sampled during active COVID-19. The CDR3 runs from the conserved cysteine through the conserved F or W. Each record gives: V gene, CDR3 length, J gene, CDR3 protein.

>TRBV7-2|12|TRBJ1-2
CASSFGKAGVNF
>TRBV13|15|TRBJ2-3
CASSPTSGRADTQYF
>TRBV5-1|14|TRBJ2-5
CASSWAGVGETQYF
>TRBV5-8|15|TRBJ2-7
CASSRSGSSYREQYF
>TRBV6-5|14|TRBJ2-7
CASNPPDSSYEQYF
>TRBV18|16|TRBJ1-5
CASSPPGRSDNQPQHF
>TRBV29-1|14|TRBJ1-3
CSVEDRSSGNTIYF
>TRBV7-2|16|TRBJ1-3
CASSFDILGSGNTIYF
>TRBV29-1|14|TRBJ1-1
CSVEVNRENTEAFF
>TRBV28|15|TRBJ2-5
CASSNAGLNKETQYF
>TRBV7-8|15|TRBJ1-4
CASSRSVSRGEKLFF
>TRBV6-6|16|TRBJ2-7
CASSPLAGWFVDEQYF
>TRBV27|15|TRBJ1-2
CASRSPGQGTYGYTF
>TRBV27|13|TRBJ2-5
CASRLAGQETQYF
>TRBV24-1|14|TRBJ1-2
CATSDTNRNYGYTF
>TRBV18|17|TRBJ1-5
CASSAPGGTTPNQPQHF
>TRBV5-1|16|TRBJ2-3
CASSTGKSGNIDTQYF
>TRBV5-4|12|TRBJ1-1
CASSSGGSEAFF
>TRBV7-9|16|TRBJ1-4
CASSAARSRLREKLFF
>TRBV28|15|TRBJ2-7
CASRPRSSYPGEQYF
>TRBV5-1|16|TRBJ1-2
CASSSEGQGSLGGYTF
>TRBV3-1/TRBV3-2|12|TRBJ2-5
CASSRTGGTQYF
>TRBV2|14|TRBJ1-4
CASSRQAKNEKLFF
>TRBV27|14|TRBJ2-3
CASSLLAPTDTQYF
>TRBV30|16|TRBJ2-1
CAWSVGGTGGHNEQFF
>TRBV7-9|15|TRBJ2-7
CASSQSMGTGLEQYF
>TRBV5-1|16|TRBJ2-1
CASSSFRTGANNEQFF
>TRBV10-3|14|TRBJ2-5
CAISVTSGTETQYF
>TRBV15|16|TRBJ2-7
CATSRVRGQGTYEQYF
>TRBV20-1|11|TRBJ2-7
CSPREAHEQYF